Listed below are T cell receptor beta chains from one sample, sequenced in a study of blood T cell repertoires in COVID-19. Method: immunoSEQ multiplex PCR; TCRdb's copy keeps in-frame clones and lacks some. The repertoire holds approximately 82,000 clones, roughly 92% seen once, with about 6.3% in the top ten. Input material: peripheral blood. These receptors were taken from a woman aged 55-70 years with active COVID-19. The CDR3 runs from the conserved cysteine through the conserved F or W. The D gene is left open where the match is weak. Clone size is shown for a subset of rows, as once, few, many or a class of expanded clone.

NA TRBJ1-2 TRBV5-8 NA CASSPGLHYGYTF TGTGCCAGCAGCCCGGGACTGCACTATGGCTACACCTTC
TRBD1 TRBJ2-7 TRBV28 NA CASSLTGTGEEQYF TGTGCCAGCAGTTTAACCGGGACAGGAGAGGAGCAGTACTTC
TRBD2 TRBJ2-2 TRBV30 NA CAWNWGGGELFF TGTGCCTGGAATTGGGGGGGCGGGGAGCTGTTTTTT
TRBD1 TRBJ1-1 TRBV29-1 NA CSVKIGQGATEAFF TGCAGCGTTAAGATCGGACAGGGGGCCACTGAAGCTTTCTTT
NA TRBJ2-7 TRBV30 NA CAWKTVYEQYF TGTGCCTGGAAGACAGTCTACGAGCAGTACTTC
NA TRBJ2-1 TRBV28 NA CASSSGGRVYNEQFF TGTGCCAGCAGTTCCGGCGGGCGGGTCTACAATGAGCAGTTCTTC
TRBD2 TRBJ2-5 TRBV7-2 NA CASSSGTSGGKTQYF TGTGCCAGCAGCTCCGGGACTAGCGGGGGCAAGACCCAGTACTTC
NA TRBJ2-7 TRBV28 NA CASSLGRQAQYF TGTGCCAGCAGTTTGGGAAGACAGGCGCAGTACTTC
NA TRBJ2-7 TRBV6-1 NA CASSELEGYEQYF TGTGCCAGCAGTGAATTGGAGGGCTACGAGCAGTACTTC
TRBD1 TRBJ1-1 TRBV13 NA CASSLQGGEAFF TGTGCCAGCAGCCTACAGGGGGGTGAAGCTTTCTTT
TRBD1 TRBJ1-1 TRBV11-2 NA CASSLGQLMNTEAFF TGTGCCAGCAGCTTGGGACAGCTCATGAACACTGAAGCTTTCTTT
NA TRBJ1-2 TRBV28 NA CASSPRNYGYTF TGTGCCAGCAGTCCCCGTAACTATGGCTACACCTTC
NA TRBJ1-2 TRBV29-1 NA CSSQGSSGYTF TGCAGCTCGCAGGGAAGTTCTGGCTACACCTTC
TRBD2 TRBJ2-7 TRBV5-4 NA CASSRPGTSSEQYF TGTGCCAGCAGCCGCCCCGGGACTAGCAGCGAGCAGTACTTC
TRBD1 TRBJ2-7 TRBV29-1 NA CSVETTGTSYEQYF TGCAGCGTTGAAACGACAGGGACCTCCTACGAGCAGTACTTC
TRBD1 TRBJ2-7 TRBV10-3 NA CATRDSSSYEQYF TGTGCCACCCGGGACAGCAGCTCCTACGAGCAGTACTTC
TRBD1 TRBJ1-4 TRBV6-6 NA CASSSTGGANEKLFF TGTGCCAGCAGTTCGACAGGGGGAGCTAATGAAAAACTGTTTTTT
NA TRBJ2-2 TRBV28 NA CASSVSPTGELFF TGTGCCAGCAGTGTCTCTCCGACCGGGGAGCTGTTTTTT
TRBD1 TRBJ2-7 TRBV27 NA CASSLSTGFYEQYF TGTGCCAGCAGTCTCTCGACAGGGTTCTACGAGCAGTACTTC
NA TRBJ2-3 TRBV9 NA CASSVDSGYTDTQYF TGTGCCAGCAGCGTAGATAGCGGATACACAGATACGCAGTATTTT
NA TRBJ2-3 TRBV28 once CAGRWRADSTDTQYF TGTGCCGGCAGATGGAGGGCCGATAGCACAGATACGCAGTATTTT
NA TRBJ1-1 TRBV7-9 NA CASSFGGNTEAFF TGTGCCAGCAGCTTCGGGGGGAACACTGAAGCTTTCTTT
NA TRBJ1-2 TRBV7-9 once CASSSPRGYTF TGTGCCAGCAGCTCTCCGCGGGGCTACACCTTC
NA TRBJ2-1 TRBV24-1 NA CATSDFRNEQFF TGTGCCACCAGTGATTTTCGGAATGAGCAGTTCTTC
TRBD1 TRBJ1-5 TRBV7-8 once CASSFPGQKQPQHF TGTGCCAGCAGCTTTCCGGGACAGAAACAGCCCCAGCATTTT
TRBD2 TRBJ2-7 TRBV19 NA CASSTGLAGAAGEQYF TGTGCCAGTAGTACTGGACTAGCGGGGGCTGCGGGCGAGCAGTACTTC
NA TRBJ2-4 TRBV7-2 NA CASSLGPGFAKNIQYF TGTGCCAGCAGCTTAGGTCCGGGGTTTGCCAAAAACATTCAGTACTTC
TRBD2 TRBJ2-7 TRBV7-8 NA CASSAYSGRFYEQYF TGTGCCAGCAGCGCGTACAGCGGGAGATTCTACGAGCAGTACTTC
TRBD2 TRBJ2-3 TRBV6-4 once CASSTSGLTDTQYF TGTGCCAGCAGTACTAGCGGGCTCACAGATACGCAGTATTTT
TRBD1 TRBJ1-2 TRBV3-1/TRBV3-2 NA CASSHHDRDNYGYTF TGTGCCAGCAGCCATCACGACAGGGATAACTATGGCTACACCTTC
NA TRBJ2-2 TRBV5-4 once CASSLYGFTGELFF TGTGCCAGCAGCTTGTACGGGTTCACCGGGGAGCTGTTTTTT
NA TRBJ1-1 TRBV3-1/TRBV3-2 NA CASSPHWEGNTEAFF TGTGCCAGCAGCCCCCATTGGGAGGGCAACACTGAAGCTTTCTTT
TRBD2 TRBJ2-1 TRBV5-6 NA CASSLGLAGGENNEQFF TGTGCCAGCAGCCTCGGACTAGCGGGAGGGGAAAACAATGAGCAGTTCTTC
NA TRBJ2-7 TRBV29-1 NA CSAVRGNAYEQYF TGCAGCGCCGTACGGGGAAATGCCTACGAGCAGTACTTC
TRBD1 TRBJ2-7 TRBV9 NA CASSVGQGNTYEQYF TGTGCCAGCAGCGTGGGACAGGGAAACACCTACGAGCAGTACTTC
TRBD1 TRBJ1-1 TRBV25-1 NA CASNQGAAEAFF TGTGCCAGCAATCAGGGGGCGGCTGAAGCTTTCTTT
TRBD1 TRBJ1-2 TRBV13 NA CASSNTVPGTGTQDYGYTF TGTGCCAGCAGCAACACCGTTCCCGGGACAGGGACTCAAGACTATGGCTACACCTTC
NA TRBJ1-4 TRBV28 NA CASSLDLRLNEKLFF TGTGCCAGCAGTTTAGATTTGCGCCTTAATGAAAAACTGTTTTTT
NA TRBJ2-7 TRBV5-1 NA CASSLYFPGDYEQYF TGCGCCAGCAGCTTGTATTTTCCGGGGGACTACGAGCAGTACTTC
TRBD1 TRBJ2-2 TRBV5-6 NA CASRSGQLNTGELFF TGTGCCAGCAGATCGGGACAGCTCAACACCGGGGAGCTGTTTTTT
TRBD1 TRBJ1-6 TRBV15 NA CATADRDSYNSPLHF TGTGCCACCGCCGACCGGGACAGCTATAATTCACCCCTCCACTTT
TRBD2 TRBJ2-1 TRBV29-1 NA CSVGLAGKGSYNEQFF TGCAGCGTTGGACTAGCGGGAAAGGGGTCCTACAATGAGCAGTTCTTC
TRBD1 TRBJ2-2 TRBV24-1 NA CATSVTGTGNTGELFF TGTGCCACCAGTGTCACCGGGACAGGGAACACCGGGGAGCTGTTTTTT
TRBD1 TRBJ2-7 TRBV5-1 NA CASSSAGTGAGEQYF TGCGCCAGCAGCTCGGCCGGGACAGGAGCTGGCGAGCAGTACTTC
TRBD1 TRBJ2-7 TRBV19 NA CATAGTGAYEQYF TGTGCCACCGCCGGGACAGGGGCCTACGAGCAGTACTTC
TRBD1 TRBJ2-5 TRBV4-3 NA CASSQGTGVRETQYF TGCGCCAGCAGCCAAGGGACAGGGGTCCGAGAGACCCAGTACTTC
NA TRBJ2-7 TRBV28 NA CASSLTVDEQYF TGTGCCAGCAGTTTAACGGTAGACGAGCAGTACTTC